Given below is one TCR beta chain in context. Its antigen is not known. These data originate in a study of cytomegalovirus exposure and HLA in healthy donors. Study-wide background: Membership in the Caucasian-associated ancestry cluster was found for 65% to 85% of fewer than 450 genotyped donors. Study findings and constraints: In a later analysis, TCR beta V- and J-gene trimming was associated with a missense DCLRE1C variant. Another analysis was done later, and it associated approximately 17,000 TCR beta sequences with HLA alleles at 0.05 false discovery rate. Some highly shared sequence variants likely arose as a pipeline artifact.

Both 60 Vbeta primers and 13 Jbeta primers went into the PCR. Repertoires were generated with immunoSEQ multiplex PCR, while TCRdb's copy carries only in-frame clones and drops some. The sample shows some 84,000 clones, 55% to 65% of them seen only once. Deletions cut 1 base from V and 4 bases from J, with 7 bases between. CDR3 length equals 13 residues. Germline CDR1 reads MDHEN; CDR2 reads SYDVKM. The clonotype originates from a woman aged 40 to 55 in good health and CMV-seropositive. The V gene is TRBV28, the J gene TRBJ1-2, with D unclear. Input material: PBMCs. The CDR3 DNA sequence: TGTGCCAGCAGTTTATCGGGGTTCTATGGCTACACCTTC. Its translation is CASSLSGFYGYTF.